The clone carrying this T cell receptor (beta chain) was seen a handful of times. The sample originates from a study of blood T cell repertoires in COVID-19. In the study overall: COVID-19 samples collected from the United States, Italy and Spain covered acute and convalescent phases. Nucleic acid was either cDNA or gDNA, and it came from T cells, B-cell-depleted T cells, or PBMCs.

Followed over time, Seattle patients had been enrolled while infection was active. Data came from immunoSEQ multiplex PCR; TCRdb stores just in-frame clones and leaves some out. The sample has 250,000 to 350,000 clones; roughly 84% are singletons. CDR1 is LNHDA and CDR2 is SQIVND in the germline V gene (reference sequence). The CDR3 is made up of 17 amino acids. The V and J ends lost 1 base and 4 bases, in that order; junction bases with no gene match: 10. This clonotype was sampled from a human donor with COVID-19, enrolled during active disease. The donor label of this sample is uncertain. The sample taken for sequencing was peripheral blood. The V gene is TRBV19, the J gene TRBJ1-1; 9 nucleotides align to TRBD1. The CDR3 DNA is TGTGCCAGTAGTATAGTGGCGGGACAGGGAGGTGGCACTGAAGCTTTCTTT. Its translation: CASSIVAGQGGGTEAFF.